These 26 T cell receptor beta chains were sequenced from one sample in a study of Ad26.COV2.S vaccination and SARS-CoV-2 variants. The treatment here: around 19 received Ad26.COV2.S at low or high dose, single or two shots; several received placebo; per-sample allocation not given. Collection of the samples took place on day 63 after the first injection of vaccine or placebo. Libraries were prepared by immunoSEQ multiplex PCR; TCRdb keeps only in-frame clonotypes and omits some of them. This sample has 510,000 or so clones, with around nine tenths found just once. Specimen: peripheral blood, collected in a trial of Ad26.COV2.S vaccine versus placebo. These receptors all come from a person between 18 and 65 years old who received the Ad26.COV2.S COVID-19 vaccine or a placebo.

The gene calls are TRBV5-4 and TRBJ2-1, with TRBD2 matching 9 bases. V was pared by 0 bases and J by 12 bases, with 13 bases of the junction left unmatched. The CDR3 covers 16 residues. Germline V gene lookup returns CDR1 SGHNT and CDR2 YYREEE (reference sequence). CDR3 amino acids: CASSLASGLLAGAQFF. The CDR3 nucleotides read TGTGCCAGCAGCTTGGCCAGTGGTTTGTTAGCGGGAGCGCAGTTCTTC.

In regard to this clone: Other DNA sequences from this sample encode an identical CDR3 as well. This rearrangement joins TRBV9 to TRBJ1-5; D is ambiguous. In germline, CDR1 is SGDLS, CDR2 YYNGEE. The CDR3 has 13 residues. Trimming shortened V by 2 bases and J by 4 bases, and 7 bases separated the two germline ends. The DNA of the CDR3 is TGTGCCAGCAGCGTGGGTAGTAATCAGCCCCAGCATTTT. It translates to CASSVGSNQPQHF.

The genes are TRBV6-5 and TRBJ2-3; TRBD2 might be the D (6 bases). CDR3 length: 13 residues. CDR1 is MNHEY and CDR2 is SVGAGI in the germline V gene. The V end lost 8 bases, the J end lost 1 base, and 10 bases lay between the germline ends. CDR3 sequence: CASWASGTDTQYF. The CDR3 DNA reads TGTGCCAGCTGGGCTAGCGGCACAGATACGCAGTATTTT.

J is TRBJ2-3 and V is TRBV10-2; 9 bases line up with TRBD2. The CDR3 runs to 13 residues. The germline gives CDR1 WSHSY, CDR2 SAAADI. After removal of 7 bases from V and 4 bases from J, the junction contained 3 bases not matched to a gene. CDR3 sequence reads: CASISGGADTQYF. The CDR3 DNA reads TGCGCCAGCATTAGCGGGGGTGCAGATACGCAGTATTTT.

This clone appeared once. The V call is TRBV5-6, the J call TRBJ1-1; D possibly corresponds to TRBD1 (5 bases). V was trimmed by 0 bases and J by 1 base, leaving 10 bases between them. The CDR3 extends over 15 amino acids. The germline V gene encodes CDR1 SGHDT and CDR2 YYEEEE. The chain's CDR3 is CASSLVGTPNTEAFF. The CDR3 DNA reads as TGTGCCAGCAGCTTGGTTGGGACTCCGAACACTGAAGCTTTCTTT.

This sequence joins TRBV11-2 and TRBJ2-3, with 7 bases lining up with TRBD1. Looked up from germline, CDR1 is SGHAT and CDR2 is FQNNGV. The CDR3 contains 16 residues. With V trimmed by 5 bases and J by 1 base, 9 bases remained unmatched. The CDR3 loop is CASSPRQGWGTDTQYF. The CDR3 DNA reads as TGTGCCAGCAGCCCCCGACAGGGATGGGGCACAGATACGCAGTATTTT.

The rearrangement links TRBV28 to TRBJ1-5, with 11 bases fitting TRBD1. Germline V gene sequence: CDR1 MDHEN, CDR2 SYDVKM. The CDR3 runs 13 residues. After removal of 8 bases from V and 5 bases from J, the junction contained 2 bases not matched to a gene. The CDR3 DNA follows: TGTGCCAGCCAGGACAGGGGGCATCAGCCCCAGCATTTT. It encodes CASQDRGHQPQHF.

With respect to this clone: The sample has other DNA sequences that encode this CDR3 too. The V and J genes are TRBV3-1 (or the pseudogene TRBV3-2) and TRBJ2-6; TRBD2 is a possible D gene (6 bases). Trimming shortened V by 3 bases and J by 0 bases, and 6 bases separated the two germline ends. The germline V gene encodes CDR1 LGHDT and CDR2 YNNKEL (reference sequence). The CDR3 sequence is 15 residues long. The CDR3 bases are TGTGCCAGCAGCCAGGGGGGCTCTGGGGCCAACGTCCTGACTTTC. The encoded protein is CASSQGGSGANVLTF.

J is TRBJ1-5 and V is TRBV11-2, with D tentatively TRBD1 (6 bases). In germline, CDR1 is SGHAT, CDR2 FQNNGV. V was shortened by 1 base and J by 5 bases, with 15 bases between the two germline ends. There are 16 residues in the CDR3. CDR3 in DNA: TGTGCCAGCAGCTTAGGCGGGGGCAGGTCGGATCAGCCCCAGCATTTT. Protein: CASSLGGGRSDQPQHF.

This clone appeared a single time. The gene calls are TRBV6-5 and TRBJ1-5; no reliable D call. Germline lookup yields CDR1 MNHEY and CDR2 SVGAGI. CDR3 length equals 13 residues. V lost 6 bases and J lost 0, with 6 bases in between. CDR3 DNA: TGTGCCAGCAGCTTAAATAGCAATCAGCCCCAGCATTTT. Its protein is CASSLNSNQPQHF.

The chain recombines TRBV4-1 with TRBJ2-7, with 7 bases identical to TRBD2. Trimming removed 4 bases from V and 3 bases from J; junction bases left unmatched: 6. CDR1 MGHRA and CDR2 YSYEKL come from the germline V gene. The CDR3 is 14 residues long. The CDR3 DNA is TGCGCCAGCAGCCCAAGAGGGACTAACTACGAGCAGTACTTC. As protein: CASSPRGTNYEQYF.

This chain joins TRBV15 and TRBJ2-7, with 10 bases aligning to TRBD2. V was clipped by 1 base and J by 6 bases; unmatched bases: 9. This CDR3 is built from 16 residues. The germline V gene encodes CDR1 LNHNV and CDR2 YYDKDF (reference sequence). CDR3 amino acids: CATSRAKGKREGEQYF. The CDR3 DNA reads TGTGCCACCAGCAGAGCTAAGGGGAAGCGGGAGGGCGAGCAGTACTTC.

The J gene is TRBJ1-2, the V gene TRBV5-8; D possibly corresponds to TRBD1 (5 bases). The V gene lost 5 bases and the J gene lost 8 bases, with 10 bases spanning the gap. This CDR3 is 11 amino acids long. Germline V gene sequence: CDR1 SGHTS, CDR2 YDEGEE. The CDR3 is CASSGAGGYTF. CDR3 coding DNA: TGTGCCAGCAGTGGGGCCGGGGGCTACACCTTC.

This clone showed up just a few times. Distinct nucleotide sequences in the sample also encode this CDR3. The V call is TRBV7-3, the J call TRBJ2-7; no clear D gene. V lost 5 bases and J 2 bases, leaving 13 bases between the germline ends. Per germline, CDR1 SGHTA and CDR2 FQGTGA. The length of the CDR3 is 14 residues. CDR3 bases: TGTGCCAGCAGCCCTTCCGGCTCCGCCTACGAGCAGTACTTC. Translation gives CASSPSGSAYEQYF.

The chain employs TRBV19 and TRBJ2-2, with 9 nucleotides matching TRBD1. Losses at the gene ends were 7 bases for V and 4 bases for J; bases not matched to a gene: 19. The germline V gene encodes CDR1 LNHDA and CDR2 SQIVND (reference sequence). This CDR3 region has 19 residues. The CDR3 DNA reads as TGTGCCAGTACCAATATGAGGGGACAGGGTATAGGGGGCACCGGGGAGCTGTTTTTT. Amino acids: CASTNMRGQGIGGTGELFF. The whole variable domain, filled in from reference TRBV19 and TRBJ2-2, reads DGGITQSPKYLFRKEGQNVTLSCEQNLNHDAMYWYRQDPGQGLRLIYYSQIVNDFQKGDIAEGYSVSREKKESFPLTVTSAQKNPTAFYLCASTNMRGQGIGGTGELFFGEGSRLTVL.

The chain recombines TRBV27 with TRBJ2-2; D gene ambiguous. V lost 3 bases to trimming and J lost 3 bases, with 11 bases between them. The CDR3 runs to 15 residues. Looked up from germline, CDR1 is MNHEY and CDR2 is SMNVEV (reference sequence). CDR3 coding DNA: TGTGCCAGCAGTTTGACGACTGGGTACACCGGGGAGCTGTTTTTT. This encodes CASSLTTGYTGELFF.

This chain links TRBV10-3 with TRBJ2-1; possible D gene TRBD2, 5 bases. The CDR3 runs to 16 residues. Trimming stripped 6 bases from V and 8 bases from J, with 23 bases between. Germline values: CDR1 ENHRY, CDR2 SYGVKD. CDR3 region: CAISPPPPVAGHEQFF. The DNA of the CDR3 is TGTGCCATCAGCCCTCCCCCCCCAGTGGCGGGCCATGAGCAGTTCTTC.

The V and J genes are TRBV19 and TRBJ2-2; 9 nucleotides align to TRBD1. With V trimmed by 5 bases and J by 4 bases, 11 bases remained unmatched. The length of the CDR3 is 17 residues. CDR1 and CDR2 from the germline V gene are LNHDA and SQIVND (reference sequence). The CDR3 sequence is CASSVQPGQGSTGELFF. The CDR3 bases are TGTGCCAGTAGTGTCCAGCCGGGACAGGGTAGCACCGGGGAGCTGTTTTTT. Full variable domain (outside the CDR3, taken from reference TRBV19 and TRBJ2-2): DGGITQSPKYLFRKEGQNVTLSCEQNLNHDAMYWYRQDPGQGLRLIYYSQIVNDFQKGDIAEGYSVSREKKESFPLTVTSAQKNPTAFYLCASSVQPGQGSTGELFFGEGSRLTVL.

The count of this clone is one. V gene TRBV6-1 combines with J gene TRBJ2-3; 9 bases line up with TRBD2. Germline-derived CDR1 and CDR2 are MNHNS and SASEGT. Trimming at V came to 0 bases and at J to 4 bases, leaving 2 bases not matched to a gene. The CDR3 is 15 amino acids. This chain's CDR3 is CASSEASGSSDTQYF. The CDR3 DNA follows: TGTGCCAGCAGTGAAGCTAGCGGGAGCTCAGATACGCAGTATTTT.

This clone was counted between two and nine times. The rearrangement links TRBV28 to TRBJ1-5; tentatively, D is TRBD1 (5 bases). V lost 1 base and J lost 6, with 13 bases in between. The CDR3 length is 15 residues. Germline CDR1 MDHEN, CDR2 SYDVKM. The CDR3, as DNA: TGTGCCAGCAGTTTATTGGGGACGGCGCGTCAGCCCCAGCATTTT. Translating gives CASSLLGTARQPQHF. Full variable domain (missing parts from reference TRBV28 and TRBJ1-5): DVKVTQSSRYLVKRTGEKVFLECVQDMDHENMFWYRQDPGLGLRLIYFSYDVKMKEKGDIPEGYSVSREKKERFSLILESASTNQTSMYLCASSLLGTARQPQHFGDGTRLSIL.

This clone showed up just once. The chain has TRBV5-4 and TRBJ2-3, with D possibly being TRBD1 or TRBD2 (6 bases each). V dropped 3 bases and J dropped 1 base, with 12 bases sitting between them. Per germline, CDR1 SGHNT and CDR2 YYREEE (reference sequence). The CDR3 consists of 15 residues. CDR3 sequence reads: CASSSGAKRTDTQYF. In DNA, the CDR3 is TGTGCCAGCAGCTCGGGGGCTAAACGCACAGATACGCAGTATTTT.

This chain joins TRBV27 and TRBJ2-1, with 13 bases lining up with TRBD2. V trimming: 2 bases; J trimming: 2 bases; junction bases outside the gene matches: 3. Germline V gene data show CDR1 as MNHEY and CDR2 as SMNVEV (reference sequence). CDR3 length: 17 amino acids. CDR3 nucleotides: TGTGCCAGCAGTTTAAGGACTAGCGGGAGTACCTACAATGAGCAGTTCTTC. It specifies CASSLRTSGSTYNEQFF.

Only a few counts were recorded for this clone. J is TRBJ1-6 and V is TRBV5-6; D is unresolved. V lost 3 bases, J lost 5 bases, and 9 bases lay in between. The germline CDR1 and CDR2 sequences are SGHDT and YYEEEE. The CDR3 length is 14 residues. The CDR3 reads CASSSGWNNSPLHF. The CDR3 DNA reads as TGTGCCAGCAGCTCCGGGTGGAATAATTCACCCCTCCACTTT.

This clone has only one observation. The chain employs TRBV3-1 (or the pseudogene TRBV3-2) and TRBJ1-2; D gene unclear. V dropped 3 bases and J dropped 2 bases, with 13 bases sitting between them. Germline CDR1 is LGHDT and CDR2 is YNNKEL (reference sequence). The CDR3 has 15 residues. The CDR3 spells CASSHQRARNYGYTF. CDR3 in DNA: TGTGCCAGCAGCCACCAACGGGCCCGAAACTATGGCTACACCTTC.

The chain uses TRBV6-5 and TRBJ1-4; no reliable D call. The CDR3 loop spans 13 amino acids. Per the germline V gene, CDR1 is MNHEY and CDR2 is SVGAGI. Trimming removed 6 bases at V and 5 bases at J, with 10 bases between. The CDR3 bases are TGTGCCAGCAGGGTTCCTCCGAATGAAAAACTGTTTTTT. It yields the protein CASRVPPNEKLFF.

The rearrangement joins TRBV7-9 to TRBJ2-4; 8 bases fit TRBD2. The CDR3 has 18 residues. After removal of 1 base from V and 3 bases from J, the junction contained 11 bases not matched to a gene. Germline-derived CDR1 and CDR2 are SEHNR and FQNEAQ (reference sequence). In nucleotides, the CDR3 is TGTGCCAGCAGCTTAGGAGAGGCGAGCGGGGGCCTCAAAAACATTCAGTACTTC. It codes for CASSLGEASGGLKNIQYF.